The 23 T cell receptor beta chains reported below all come from one sample, sequenced in a study of blood T cell repertoires in COVID-19. The data were produced by immunoSEQ multiplex PCR, yet TCRdb's version contains in-frame clones alone and is incomplete. This sample has about 78,000 clones, with about nine tenths found just once. The source material was peripheral blood. Receptors originate from a man between 50 and 59 years old with active or convalescent COVID-19.

The rearrangement joins TRBV28 to TRBJ2-2; tentative D call: TRBD2 (6 bases). V was shortened by 3 bases and J by 4 bases, with 12 bases between the two germline ends. The V gene's germline CDR1 is MDHEN and CDR2 SYDVKM. The CDR3 consists of 15 residues. The DNA of the CDR3 is TGTGCCAGCAGTTTGGCTAGCGCGGGCACCGGGGAGCTGTTTTTT. Protein sequence: CASSLASAGTGELFF.

The gene calls are TRBV3-1 (or the pseudogene TRBV3-2) and TRBJ2-7, with 7 bases aligning to TRBD1. J lost 3 bases, V lost 1 base, and 9 bases had no gene match. Germline CDR1 LGHDT, CDR2 YNNKEL (reference sequence). This CDR3 region has 16 residues. CDR3 sequence: CASSQGQGTNIYEQYF. Written as DNA, the CDR3 is TGTGCCAGCAGCCAAGGACAGGGTACGAACATCTACGAGCAGTACTTC.

The V and J genes are TRBV7-9 and TRBJ2-5; 8 positions agree with TRBD1. V gave up 2 bases and J gave up 5 bases; unmatched junction bases: 7. Germline CDR1 and CDR2: SEHNR and FQNEAQ (reference sequence). The CDR3 consists of 15 residues. The CDR3 region has the DNA TGTGCCAGCAGCTTAACAGGGGGTACGGGGGAGACCCAGTACTTC. As protein: CASSLTGGTGETQYF.

The count of this clone is one. V and J are TRBV19 and TRBJ2-2; TRBD2 is a possible D gene (6 bases). CDR1 LNHDA and CDR2 SQIVND come from the germline V gene (reference sequence). CDR3 size: 13 residues. Between the trimmed V and J ends, which lost 3 bases and 6 bases, there was a span of 8 bases. This chain's CDR3 is CASSIREAGELFF. Here the CDR3 DNA reads TGTGCCAGTAGTATCAGGGAGGCCGGGGAGCTGTTTTTT. Variable domain in full (rest from reference TRBV19 and TRBJ2-2): DGGITQSPKYLFRKEGQNVTLSCEQNLNHDAMYWYRQDPGQGLRLIYYSQIVNDFQKGDIAEGYSVSREKKESFPLTVTSAQKNPTAFYLCASSIREAGELFFGEGSRLTVL.

The chain has TRBV18 and TRBJ2-7; D ambiguous. CDR1 is KGHSH and CDR2 is LQKENI in the germline V gene. The CDR3 is 14 residues long. Trimming removed 0 bases at V and 3 bases at J, with 9 bases between. The CDR3 bases are TGTGCCAGCTCACCACCAGATCCAGGCTACGAGCAGTACTTC. Amino acid sequence: CASSPPDPGYEQYF.

The chain joins TRBV19 to TRBJ2-2, with D perhaps matching TRBD2 (5 bases). V lost 2 bases to trimming and J lost 3 bases, with 10 bases between them. The CDR3 consists of 15 residues. Germline CDR1 reads LNHDA; CDR2 reads SQIVND (reference sequence). This chain's CDR3 is CASSIQTGDTGELFF. Here the CDR3 DNA reads TGTGCCAGTAGTATACAGACCGGGGACACCGGGGAGCTGTTTTTT.

The chain carries TRBV10-3 and TRBJ2-3; TRBD1 agrees at 9 bases. J gave up 4 bases and V 8 bases, and 7 bases lay outside the gene matches. This CDR3 contains 14 residues. Looked up from germline, CDR1 is ENHRY and CDR2 is SYGVKD. CDR3 nucleotides: TGTGCCATCGGGGACAGGGAGAATCCAGATACGCAGTATTTT. This encodes CAIGDRENPDTQYF.

The chain carries TRBV7-8 and TRBJ1-3; 7 bases are shared with TRBD1. Germline loops: CDR1 SGHVS, CDR2 FQNEAQ. This CDR3 is 16 amino acids long. The junction had 4 bases not matched to a gene; V was cut back by 1 base and J by 1 base. DNA for the CDR3: TGTGCCAGCAGCTTAGGAAGACAGGGATCTGGAAACACCATATATTTT. This gives the protein CASSLGRQGSGNTIYF. The entire variable domain, with the rest obtained from reference TRBV7-8 and TRBJ1-3, is as follows: GAGVSQSPRYKVAKRGQDVALRCDPISGHVSLFWYQQALGQGPEFLTYFQNEAQLDKSGLPSDRFFAERPEGSVSTLKIQRTQQEDSAVYLCASSLGRQGSGNTIYFGEGSWLTVV.

This clone was seen a few times. V is TRBV28 and J is TRBJ2-1, with 10 bases lining up with TRBD2. V dropped 3 bases and J dropped 6; count of bases not matched to a gene: 5. The length of the CDR3 is 15 residues. CDR1 MDHEN and CDR2 SYDVKM come from the germline V gene. CDR3 nucleotides: TGTGCCAGCAGTTTTATGGCTAGCGGGGGCAATGAGCAGTTCTTC. Translation gives CASSFMASGGNEQFF.

The chain recombines TRBV10-2 with TRBJ1-6; 8 bases agree with TRBD1. The germline V gene encodes CDR1 WSHSY and CDR2 SAAADI. V lost 6 bases, J lost 10 bases, and 8 bases stayed unmatched. The CDR3 is made up of 14 amino acids. CDR3 protein: CASRDGQGESPLHF. DNA of the CDR3: TGCGCCAGCAGGGATGGACAGGGAGAATCACCCCTCCACTTT.

This clone was seen a handful of times. The gene calls are TRBV19 and TRBJ2-5, with D possibly matching TRBD2 (7 bases). The CDR3 has 15 amino acids. CDR1 and CDR2 from the germline V gene are LNHDA and SQIVND (reference sequence). Trimming took 3 bases from V and 1 from J, leaving 12 bases between them. The CDR3 here is CASSMWGGGQETQYF. CDR3 DNA: TGTGCCAGTAGTATGTGGGGGGGCGGCCAAGAGACCCAGTACTTC.

This chain connects TRBV7-8 to TRBJ1-3; possible D gene TRBD1, 5 bases. With 1 base removed from V and 6 bases from J, the gap between germline ends came to 16 bases. This CDR3 is built from 16 residues. Germline V gene sequence: CDR1 SGHVS, CDR2 FQNEAQ. The CDR3 DNA sequence: TGTGCCAGCAGCTTAGGCGGGGGAGCCCTGACAAACACCATATATTTT. Translation: CASSLGGGALTNTIYF.

This chain joins TRBV6-5 and TRBJ1-4; 12 nucleotides match TRBD1. In germline, CDR1 is MNHEY, CDR2 SVGAGI. The CDR3 is 15 residues long. Trimming removed 5 bases from V and 7 bases from J; junction bases left unmatched: 5. The CDR3 sequence: CASSQPGQGAEKLFF. The CDR3 DNA sequence: TGTGCCAGCAGTCAACCGGGACAGGGGGCTGAAAAACTGTTTTTT.

The chain joins TRBV3-1 (or the pseudogene TRBV3-2) to TRBJ2-3; D possibly corresponds to TRBD1 (6 bases). Germline V lookup: CDR1 LGHDT, CDR2 YNNKEL (reference sequence). V lost 0 bases and J 1 base, leaving 8 bases between the germline ends. CDR3 length: 15 residues. CDR3 residues: CASSQDNRGTDTQYF. In DNA form, the CDR3 reads TGTGCCAGCAGCCAAGATAACAGGGGCACAGATACGCAGTATTTT.

V is TRBV11-2 and J is TRBJ1-1; D might be TRBD1 (6 bases). Trimming shortened V by 4 bases and J by 10 bases, and 13 bases separated the two germline ends. From germline, CDR1 is SGHAT and CDR2 FQNNGV. The CDR3 has 12 amino acids. The CDR3: CASSSQGPGAFF. In DNA form, the CDR3 reads TGTGCCAGCAGCTCCCAGGGGCCGGGAGCTTTCTTT.

This chain links TRBV12-3 or TRBV12-4 with TRBJ1-4, with 8 bases lining up with TRBD1. V lost 7 bases to trimming and J lost 8 bases; unmatched junction nucleotides: 3. The CDR3 loop spans 12 amino acids. This chain's CDR3 is CASTRGQEKLFF. CDR3 sequence (DNA): TGTGCCAGCACCAGGGGGCAGGAAAAACTGTTTTTT.

The chain uses TRBV7-2 and TRBJ2-5; D is uncertain. Germline V CDR1 and CDR2: SGHTA, FQGNSA. The CDR3 runs 11 residues. The V end lost 2 bases, the J end lost 5 bases, and 3 bases lay between the germline ends. As DNA, the CDR3 is TGTGCCAGCAGCTTACTTGAGACCCAGTACTTC. The encoded protein is CASSLLETQYF.

J is TRBJ2-2 and V is TRBV5-1; 7 bases are shared with TRBD2. The V and J ends lost 0 bases and 6 bases, in that order; junction bases with no gene match: 5. The germline V gene has CDR1 SGHRS and CDR2 YFSETQ. The CDR3 has 15 amino acids. This CDR3 reads CASSLGTSQAGELFF. The CDR3 nucleotides read TGCGCCAGCAGCTTGGGGACTAGTCAAGCCGGGGAGCTGTTTTTT. The full variable domain, its missing parts supplied by reference TRBV5-1 and TRBJ2-2, is KAGVTQTPRYLIKTRGQQVTLSCSPISGHRSVSWYQQTPGQGLQFLFEYFSETQRNKGNFPGRFSGRQFSNSRSEMNVSTLELGDSALYLCASSLGTSQAGELFFGEGSRLTVL.

The chain carries TRBV28 and TRBJ2-7, with 7 bases matching TRBD1. Trimming at V came to 6 bases and at J to 0 bases, leaving 17 bases not matched to a gene. The CDR3 runs 18 residues. In germline, CDR1 is MDHEN, CDR2 SYDVKM. The CDR3 sequence: CASSSLGTDTAFSYEQYF. Written as DNA, the CDR3 is TGTGCCAGCAGCAGCCTAGGGACAGACACTGCTTTCTCCTACGAGCAGTACTTC.

The V and J genes are TRBV24-1 and TRBJ2-3; TRBD2 might be the D (5 bases). The CDR3 contains 15 residues. Germline V CDR1 and CDR2: KGHDR, SFDVKD. Trimming stripped 0 bases from V and 3 bases from J, with 9 bases between. The CDR3 DNA follows: TGTGCCACCAGTGATTTGCCACTAGGGACAGATACGCAGTATTTT. Its translation: CATSDLPLGTDTQYF.

This clone was seen once. The rearrangement links TRBV12-5 to TRBJ2-5, with 8 bases matching TRBD2. The CDR3 covers 15 residues. From germline, CDR1 is LGHNT and CDR2 FRNRAP. The J segment lost 2 bases and the V segment lost 6 bases, leaving 8 bases of the junction unmatched. In DNA form, the CDR3 reads TGTGCTAGTGGCCTGGGGGTAGCGGGGCAAGAGACCCAGTACTTC. Translation: CASGLGVAGQETQYF. Variable domain in full (rest from reference TRBV12-5 and TRBJ2-5): DARVTQTPRHKVTEMGQEVTMRCQPILGHNTVFWYRQTMMQGLELLAYFRNRAPLDDSGMPKDRFSAEMPDATLATLKIQPSEPRDSAVYFCASGLGVAGQETQYFGPGTRLLVL.

The CDR3 loop reads CASSLVGGTASYNEQFF. Written as DNA, the CDR3 is TGTGCCAGCAGCTTGGTTGGTGGGACAGCCTCCTACAATGAGCAGTTCTTC. The chain employs TRBV5-5 and TRBJ2-1, with 7 bases lining up with TRBD1. Germline CDR1 is SGHKS and CDR2 is YYEKEE (reference sequence). V lost 0 bases and J lost 0; bases outside the gene matches: 6. The CDR3 has 17 amino acids.

This clone occurred a few times. The CDR3 protein is CASRGVVGANVLTF. The CDR3 nucleotides read TGTGCCAGCCGGGGGGTGGTTGGGGCCAACGTCCTGACTTTC. The chain combines TRBV28 with TRBJ2-6; 7 bases are a match to TRBD2. The V segment lost 8 bases and the J segment 3 bases; nucleotides outside the gene matches: 4. The length of the CDR3 is 14 residues. Germline V CDR1 and CDR2: MDHEN, SYDVKM.